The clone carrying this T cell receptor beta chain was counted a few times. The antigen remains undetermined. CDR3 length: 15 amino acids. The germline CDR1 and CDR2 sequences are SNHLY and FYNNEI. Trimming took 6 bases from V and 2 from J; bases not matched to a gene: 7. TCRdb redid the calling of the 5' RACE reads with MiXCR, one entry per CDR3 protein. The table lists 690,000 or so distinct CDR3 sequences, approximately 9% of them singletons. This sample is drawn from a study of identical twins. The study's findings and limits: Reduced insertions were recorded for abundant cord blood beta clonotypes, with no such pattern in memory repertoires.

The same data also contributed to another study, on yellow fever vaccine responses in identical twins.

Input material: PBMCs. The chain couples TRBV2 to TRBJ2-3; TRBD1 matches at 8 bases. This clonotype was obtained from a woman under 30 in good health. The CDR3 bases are TGTGCCAGCAGCCAGGGGGCCTTTTCCACAGATACGCAGTATTTT. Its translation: CASSQGAFSTDTQYF.